This paragraph covers one TCR beta chain sequence. The data belong to a study of long-term antiretroviral therapy in people with HIV. Whole-study context: In the earliest collections, sampling predates the 2015 immediate-ART recommendation by about a decade.

Runs used v3.0 of the immunoSEQ assay and were done at survey level. TCRdb's copy holds only in-frame clones and misses some; the assay was immunoSEQ multiplex PCR. This sample yields about 25,000 clones, of which around 80% are seen a single time; over 4% belongs to the top ten. V lost 6 bases and J 1 base, leaving 15 bases between the germline ends. The CDR3 is 15 residues long. Per the germline V gene, CDR1 is SNHLY and CDR2 is FYNNEI. The chain uses TRBV2 and TRBJ2-5, with D maybe TRBD2 (6 bases). The receptor's source is a woman aged 40 to 55 with HIV. The starting material was unsorted PBMCs, obtained 0.5 years after starting antiretroviral therapy. This chain's CDR3 is CASRDLLGGQETQYF. In nucleotides, the CDR3 is TGTGCCAGCAGGGACTTACTGGGGGGCCAAGAGACCCAGTACTTC.